This T cell receptor beta chain was captured by sequencing in a study of cytomegalovirus exposure and HLA in healthy donors. 13 Jbeta primers and 60 Vbeta primers were used for the PCR. Measured with immunoSEQ multiplex PCR; TCRdb has only the in-frame clones, and not every one. The repertoire holds some 120,000 clones, with over 60% as singletons. The CDR3 is 15 amino acids. V shed 3 bases and J 5 bases; nucleotides not matched to a gene: 8. The germline gives CDR1 SGHKS, CDR2 YYEKEE (reference sequence). This TCR derives from a man aged 18 to 29 in good health and CMV-seropositive. The sample taken for sequencing was PBMCs. The genes are TRBV5-5 and TRBJ2-1, with TRBD2 matching over 7 bases. The CDR3 sequence: CASSSQPLADNEQFF. DNA for the CDR3: TGTGCCAGCAGCTCCCAGCCCCTAGCGGACAATGAGCAGTTCTTC. The complete variable domain, with remaining parts taken from reference TRBV5-5 and TRBJ2-1, reads DAGVTQSPTHLIKTRGQQVTLRCSPISGHKSVSWYQQVLGQGPQFIFQYYEKEERGRGNFPDRFSARQFPNYSSELNVNALLLGDSALYLCASSSQPLADNEQFFGPGTRLTVL.